This TCR beta chain was identified during a study of regulatory T cells in long-lasting Graves disease. Building the TCR beta libraries relied on iRepertoire HTBI primers, and CDR3 regions underwent Arm-PCR. TCRdb called the multiplex PCR reads again in MiXCR, with one record for every CDR3 protein. The sample yields some 350,000 distinct CDR3 sequences, about a sixth seen once. Time point specified: newly diagnosed GD, antithyroid drugs for less than 3 months. Generation of the TCR library employed RNA extracted from PBMCs. This clonotype was detected ten times or more. The germline CDR1 and CDR2 sequences are SGHVS and FQNEAQ. This CDR3 has 14 residues. V shed 1 base and J shed 4 bases, with 8 bases lying between them. These data also formed part of another study, on T cells in Graves' hyperthyroidism and ophthalmopathy.

The input for sequencing was peripheral blood mononuclear cells (PBMCs), taken at new diagnosis, from a patient treated with antithyroid drugs. This chain uses TRBV7-8 with TRBJ1-5, with D maybe TRBD1 (5 bases). This clonotype was sampled from a woman younger than 35 with Graves disease. This chain's CDR3 is CASSLVRGNQPQHF. The CDR3 region has the DNA TGTGCCAGCAGCTTAGTTCGGGGGAATCAGCCCCAGCATTTT.